The present T cell receptor beta chain was sequenced within a study of blood T cell repertoires in COVID-19. V lost 5 bases, J lost 7 bases, and 14 bases lay in between. This CDR3 region has 14 residues. CDR1 and CDR2 (germline): SGHTA, FQGTGA. As handled by the study authors: Amplification of reference gene primers was used by the study to estimate nucleated cell counts. Repertoires were generated with immunoSEQ multiplex PCR, while TCRdb's copy carries only in-frame clones and drops some. V, J and clone size derive from that table, while D and trimming were established from the DNA sequence. In the table there are about 34,000 clones, approximately 88% of which are singletons.

The sample comprised peripheral blood. This receptor was taken from a man aged 55-75 years with active COVID-19. V is TRBV7-3 and J is TRBJ2-2, with D possibly being TRBD1 (5 bases). CDR3: CASSQGRVDGELFF. DNA of the CDR3: TGTGCCAGCAGCCAGGGTCGGGTGGACGGGGAGCTGTTTTTT.